This record covers a single T cell receptor (beta chain). Its recognized antigen is unknown. To prepare the library, the immunoSEQ multiplex PCR assay was applied. A mixture of 60 forward primers for TCR Vbeta segments and 13 reverse primers for TCR Jbeta segments was used in the multiplex PCR. Amplification of the CDR3 region of rearranged TCR beta genes was performed with a multiplex PCR assay on genomic DNA. The Illumina HiSeq System was used to sequence the amplified TCR beta libraries as 87-base-pair reads. The authors processed their data as follows. Across the 670 or so repertoires, a later analysis counted tens of millions of unique TCR beta chains, around 11 million of which were shared by at least two donors. To remove PCR and sequencing errors, raw reads were error-corrected and collapsed into unique sequences using a nearest-neighbor algorithm that merged closely related sequences. To assign V, D and J gene segments, CDR3 sequences were aligned to IMGT reference sequences. For a sequence to be retained, a match of at least six nucleotides was required to both a V gene segment and a J gene segment. Rearrangements were classified as productive when the CDR3 lacked stop codons and remained in frame with V and J, and all other rearrangements were classified as non-productive. Following IMGT convention, CDR3 was defined as the stretch from the second conserved V-encoded cysteine to the conserved J-encoded phenylalanine. The earlier analysis of a few hundred of the donors excluded any sequence lacking an unambiguous match to a single V gene segment. An earlier analysis of a few hundred of the donors called V segments functional above 56.7% productive rearrangements and segregating when the between-donor standard deviation exceeded 5%. A statistical classification framework was built for diagnosing cytomegalovirus status from the catalog of TCR beta chain sequences. A later analysis assigned V and J genes by comparing TCR nucleotide sequences with IMGT/GENE-DB human TR gene sequences. The TCRdist pipeline was used in a later analysis to assign CDR3 sequences and most-parsimonious VDJ recombination scenarios. A later analysis defined each TCR beta chain by its CDR3 amino acid sequence plus V-gene family, and excluded reads lacking a unique V-gene family. As a way to deal with suspected cross-contamination and a sequencing artifact, a later analysis dropped under 600 nucleotide sequences that were highly shared and had low generation probability. A later analysis calculated a clonal expansion index for each public chain from normalized within-repertoire ranks of inferred template counts. Generation probabilities in a later analysis came from a VDJ recombination model fitted to out-of-frame rearrangements, and those results were checked against IGoR. In a later analysis, hypergeometric tests were used to score TCR-TCR, TCR-HLA and TCR-CMV co-occurrence, with a repertoire-size bias correction applied to TCR pairs. To estimate false discovery rates, a later analysis permuted the HLA or CMV assignments 20 times. A later analysis grouped co-occurring TCRs with DBSCAN, adding TCRdist sequence similarity when clustering within HLA-allele-positive subsets. Repertoires with fewer than 30,000 or more than 120,000 public chains were left out of co-occurrence clustering, as were four to six repertoires with anomalous nucleotide sharing. TCRdb re-hosts the immuneACCESS table, in-frame sequences only. Its copies lack some clones; in the studies checked, an unresolved V gene accounts for under half of them, and the cause for the rest is not known. The DNA was the basis for D and trimming; V, J and clone size are from that table. The table for this sample shows around 50,000 clones. More than 9.5% of the sample is in the top ten clones.

The cohort was made up of under 800 healthy bone marrow donors. Cohort members were all nominally healthy when sampled, although unrecorded immune exposures were likely present. The donor was CMV seropositive and was included in the group of 250 to 300 seropositive cohort members. A peripheral blood sample was provided by each donor, and peripheral blood mononuclear cells were used for TCR beta sequencing. Genomic DNA extraction from the blood cell samples was performed with the Qiagen DNeasy Blood Extraction Kit. The germline V gene supplies CDR1 LGHNA and CDR2 YNFKEQ. The junction shows trimming of 1 base on V and 0 bases on J, and the gene matches do not reach 4 bases of it. CDR3 length: 16 amino acids, cysteine to phenylalanine. Only the CDR3 DNA stays, 48 bases, in frame from base 1. The source of the sample is a study of cytomegalovirus exposure and HLA in healthy donors (TCRdb year 2017). For the wider study: According to an earlier analysis of several hundred of the donors, about 190 million T cells yielded roughly 110 million unique TCR beta sequences and around 280 Gb of sequence data. About 5 DR-DQ haplotypes were handled as single units for association and clustering, since linkage in the cohort was strong. Along with the approximately 700-subject first cohort, a separate validation cohort of more than 90 different subjects was used. On average, roughly 240,000 unique TCR beta nucleotide sequences were sequenced per donor among 350 to 400 genotyped donors of the cohort, with roughly a sixth of those sequences being non-productive. Of the approximately 400 genotyped donors, 65% to 90% fell in the genetic ancestry cluster associated with self-reported Caucasian donors. The study profiled the T cell repertoires of about 720 subjects by immunosequencing and related them to cytomegalovirus serostatus. Rather than drawing on any new phenotypic data, the later analysis identified candidate immune exposures from TCR beta sequences and the way those sequences occurred across donors. The number of donors typed differed by locus, with about 629-640 for A, B, C, DRB1 and DQB1, approximately 500 for DQA1, 600 to 610 for DPA1, and some 470 for DPB1. A later analysis re-examined previously published TCR beta repertoires from 500 to 700 donors and added high-resolution HLA genotyping to investigate patterns of TCR occurrence. To predict cytomegalovirus infection status, the study brought together high-throughput TCR immunosequencing, statistical association of individual TCRs with disease status, and machine learning. A later genetic analysis took genome-wide SNP genotypes for 398 of the 666 donors and used that subset as a discovery cohort. Both class I and class II loci were covered by HLA typing, at four-digit resolution. The study was designed to test whether signatures of past pathogen exposure could be identified by cataloging public T cell receptors. All discovery cohort repertoires had been generated on a single sequencing platform. Donor age, sex, ethnicity and CMV serostatus were compiled alongside the repertoire data. An earlier analysis of approximately 640 of the donors applied high-throughput TCR beta sequencing to assess whether each TCR beta V gene segment acted as functional or pseudogenic. An early release that covered fewer than 800 HLA-typed donors contained about 300 gigabases of sequencing data and tens of millions of unique TCR sequences. Study-wide conclusions, independent of this receptor: Only TCR beta chains were sequenced in this cohort, and the absence of alpha or paired-chain data limited detectable features. According to a later analysis, most CMV-associated TCR beta chains appeared to be HLA-restricted, and the HLA associations seemed to be driven largely by CMV exposure. Correlated functional status among segregating V segments might reflect linkage disequilibrium, but an unknown experimental factor could not be ruled out. The sequencing pipeline was judged likely to have produced a cluster of highly shared sequence variants as a technical artifact. A later analysis associated some 17,000 TCR beta sequences with specific HLA alleles at a false discovery rate of 0.05. In the study, around 160 TCR beta chains were listed as associated with cytomegalovirus. While some public TCRs were present in many individuals, most TCR sequences turned up only very rarely across donors. A later analysis found that HLA-associated TCR beta chains were more clonally expanded and had lower generation probabilities than equally common non-associated chains. A later genetic analysis associated a missense DCLRE1C variant with V-gene and J-gene trimming of TCR beta chains, and an independent cohort replicated the association. Assigning TCR associations to individual alleles was difficult when HLA alleles, especially DR and DQ, strongly co-occurred. Compared with the approximately 670-donor mean, donors in an Asian-associated ancestry cluster had fewer N-insertions in productive TCRs, according to a later genetic analysis. In vitro tests confirmed that a few of the cytomegalovirus-associated TCR beta chains recognize cytomegalovirus antigens. According to a later analysis, TCR association rates differed among HLA loci, with DRB1 alleles showing the most associated TCRs and HLA-C alleles showing the fewest. Because HLA typing was missing for some donors at each locus, association tests included only the typed subset. The 87-base-pair reads could not distinguish some IMGT-functional V segments, including TRBV6-2 and TRBV6-3, so those segments were excluded. A further reported finding was that TCR beta sequences accurately predicted the HLA-A and HLA-B alleles for most subjects in the first cohort. A later analysis reported that several top co-occurrence clusters appeared linked to parvovirus B19, influenza, CMV and Epstein-Barr virus. Because counts were too low, about 18 rarely observed V segments, including chromosome 9 orphons, were excluded from the earlier analysis of fewer than 650 of the donors. The classifier was reported to diagnose cytomegalovirus status with high specificity and sensitivity in both the original and validation cohorts. Sequencing depth was assumed to be roughly uniform across donors in the presence/absence analyses, though that assumption may not hold. In an earlier analysis of approximately 590 of the donors, most TCR beta V segments appeared in productive rearrangements about 87% or about 30% of the time, broadly matching IMGT annotations. The authors suggested that the approach could potentially be generalized to other disease states and immunological phenotypes. The only immune exposure information available for the cohort was CMV serostatus.

This receptor was identified in a woman between 50 and 59 years old in good health and CMV-seropositive. The rearranged chain carries TRBV4-2 and TRBJ1-2; 8 central nucleotides agree with TRBD1. Sequencing was done on a sample of PBMCs. The sequenced DNA: TGTGCCAGCAGCCAAGGGGGGACAGGTACTAACTATGGCTACACCTTC. The encoded protein is CASSQGGTGTNYGYTF.